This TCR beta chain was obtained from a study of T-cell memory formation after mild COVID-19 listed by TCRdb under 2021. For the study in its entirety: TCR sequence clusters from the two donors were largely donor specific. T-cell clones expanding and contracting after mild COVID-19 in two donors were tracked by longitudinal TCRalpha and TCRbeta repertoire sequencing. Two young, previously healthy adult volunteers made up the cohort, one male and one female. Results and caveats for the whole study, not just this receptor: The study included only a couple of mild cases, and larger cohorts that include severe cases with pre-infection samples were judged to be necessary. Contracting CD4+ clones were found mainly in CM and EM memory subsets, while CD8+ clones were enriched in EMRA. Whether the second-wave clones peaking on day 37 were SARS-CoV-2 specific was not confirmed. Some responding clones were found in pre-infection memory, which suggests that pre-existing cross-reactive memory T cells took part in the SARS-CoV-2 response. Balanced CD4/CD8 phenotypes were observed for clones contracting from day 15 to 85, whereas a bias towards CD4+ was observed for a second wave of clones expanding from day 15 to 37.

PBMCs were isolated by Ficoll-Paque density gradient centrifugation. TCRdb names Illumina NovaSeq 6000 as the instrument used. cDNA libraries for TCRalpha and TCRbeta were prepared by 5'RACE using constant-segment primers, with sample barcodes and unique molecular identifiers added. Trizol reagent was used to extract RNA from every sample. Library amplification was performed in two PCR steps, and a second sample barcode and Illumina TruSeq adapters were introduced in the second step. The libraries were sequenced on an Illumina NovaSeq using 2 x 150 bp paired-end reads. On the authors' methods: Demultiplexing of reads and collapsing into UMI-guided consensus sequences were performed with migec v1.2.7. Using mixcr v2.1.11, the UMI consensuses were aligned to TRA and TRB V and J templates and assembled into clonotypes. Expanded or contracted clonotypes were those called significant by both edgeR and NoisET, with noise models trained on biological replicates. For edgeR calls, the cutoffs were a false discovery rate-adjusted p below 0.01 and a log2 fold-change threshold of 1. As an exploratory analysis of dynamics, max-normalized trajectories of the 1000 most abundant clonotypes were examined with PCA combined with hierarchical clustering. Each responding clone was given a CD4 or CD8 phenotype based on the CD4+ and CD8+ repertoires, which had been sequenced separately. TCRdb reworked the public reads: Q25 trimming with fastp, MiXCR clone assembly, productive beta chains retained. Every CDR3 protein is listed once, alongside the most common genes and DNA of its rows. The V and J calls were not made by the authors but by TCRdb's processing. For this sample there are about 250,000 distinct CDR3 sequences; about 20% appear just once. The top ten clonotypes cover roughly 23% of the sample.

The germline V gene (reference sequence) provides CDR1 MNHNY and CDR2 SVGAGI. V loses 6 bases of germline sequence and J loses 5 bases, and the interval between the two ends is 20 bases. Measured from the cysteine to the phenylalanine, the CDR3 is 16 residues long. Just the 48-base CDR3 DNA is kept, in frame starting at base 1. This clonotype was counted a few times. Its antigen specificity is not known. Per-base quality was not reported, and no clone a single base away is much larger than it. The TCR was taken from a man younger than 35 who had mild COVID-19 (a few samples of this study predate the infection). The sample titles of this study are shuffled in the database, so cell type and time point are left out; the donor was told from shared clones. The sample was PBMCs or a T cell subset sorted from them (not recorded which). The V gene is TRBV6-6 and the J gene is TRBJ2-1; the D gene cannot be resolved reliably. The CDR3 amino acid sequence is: CASRLTSANYDNEQFF. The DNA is TGTGCCAGCAGGCTGACGAGCGCAAACTATGACAATGAGCAGTTCTTC.